Below, one T cell receptor (beta chain) is given with its context. The antigen is unknown. This specimen belongs to a study of vaccination effects on CD4 cells after COVID-19. Study findings and constraints: The study got few convalescent patients and did not collect any early post-infection timepoints. Clones that were induced by infection or by vaccine showed marked contraction late after vaccination.

This CDR3 is 13 amino acids long. Looked up from germline, CDR1 is SEHNR and CDR2 is FQNEAQ (reference sequence). With 4 bases clipped from V and 10 bases from J, the junction kept 8 bases outside the gene matches. Profiling relied on immunoSEQ multiplex PCR, and the TCRdb table lists in-frame clones only, not all of them. The sample lists 40,000 to 50,000 clones, 77% seen once, with approximately 2.8% in the top ten. Expansion of antigen-specific CD4+ T cells with viral peptide pools was carried out by the ViraFEST assay before sequencing. Following an approximately 9-day culture, CD4+ T cells were purified. Nucleocapsid antibodies stayed negative before and after vaccination, showing no earlier SARS-CoV-2 infection.

The V call is TRBV7-9, the J call TRBJ2-5, with 8 bases fitting TRBD2. The source material was CD4+ T cells from PBMCs cultured with HCoV-NL63 spike peptides, sampled before COVID-19 vaccination. This clonotype originated in a human donor who received a COVID-19 vaccine. The CDR3 here is CASSWGGLAGQYF. CDR3 nucleotides: TGTGCCAGCAGCTGGGGGGGGCTAGCGGGCCAGTACTTC.